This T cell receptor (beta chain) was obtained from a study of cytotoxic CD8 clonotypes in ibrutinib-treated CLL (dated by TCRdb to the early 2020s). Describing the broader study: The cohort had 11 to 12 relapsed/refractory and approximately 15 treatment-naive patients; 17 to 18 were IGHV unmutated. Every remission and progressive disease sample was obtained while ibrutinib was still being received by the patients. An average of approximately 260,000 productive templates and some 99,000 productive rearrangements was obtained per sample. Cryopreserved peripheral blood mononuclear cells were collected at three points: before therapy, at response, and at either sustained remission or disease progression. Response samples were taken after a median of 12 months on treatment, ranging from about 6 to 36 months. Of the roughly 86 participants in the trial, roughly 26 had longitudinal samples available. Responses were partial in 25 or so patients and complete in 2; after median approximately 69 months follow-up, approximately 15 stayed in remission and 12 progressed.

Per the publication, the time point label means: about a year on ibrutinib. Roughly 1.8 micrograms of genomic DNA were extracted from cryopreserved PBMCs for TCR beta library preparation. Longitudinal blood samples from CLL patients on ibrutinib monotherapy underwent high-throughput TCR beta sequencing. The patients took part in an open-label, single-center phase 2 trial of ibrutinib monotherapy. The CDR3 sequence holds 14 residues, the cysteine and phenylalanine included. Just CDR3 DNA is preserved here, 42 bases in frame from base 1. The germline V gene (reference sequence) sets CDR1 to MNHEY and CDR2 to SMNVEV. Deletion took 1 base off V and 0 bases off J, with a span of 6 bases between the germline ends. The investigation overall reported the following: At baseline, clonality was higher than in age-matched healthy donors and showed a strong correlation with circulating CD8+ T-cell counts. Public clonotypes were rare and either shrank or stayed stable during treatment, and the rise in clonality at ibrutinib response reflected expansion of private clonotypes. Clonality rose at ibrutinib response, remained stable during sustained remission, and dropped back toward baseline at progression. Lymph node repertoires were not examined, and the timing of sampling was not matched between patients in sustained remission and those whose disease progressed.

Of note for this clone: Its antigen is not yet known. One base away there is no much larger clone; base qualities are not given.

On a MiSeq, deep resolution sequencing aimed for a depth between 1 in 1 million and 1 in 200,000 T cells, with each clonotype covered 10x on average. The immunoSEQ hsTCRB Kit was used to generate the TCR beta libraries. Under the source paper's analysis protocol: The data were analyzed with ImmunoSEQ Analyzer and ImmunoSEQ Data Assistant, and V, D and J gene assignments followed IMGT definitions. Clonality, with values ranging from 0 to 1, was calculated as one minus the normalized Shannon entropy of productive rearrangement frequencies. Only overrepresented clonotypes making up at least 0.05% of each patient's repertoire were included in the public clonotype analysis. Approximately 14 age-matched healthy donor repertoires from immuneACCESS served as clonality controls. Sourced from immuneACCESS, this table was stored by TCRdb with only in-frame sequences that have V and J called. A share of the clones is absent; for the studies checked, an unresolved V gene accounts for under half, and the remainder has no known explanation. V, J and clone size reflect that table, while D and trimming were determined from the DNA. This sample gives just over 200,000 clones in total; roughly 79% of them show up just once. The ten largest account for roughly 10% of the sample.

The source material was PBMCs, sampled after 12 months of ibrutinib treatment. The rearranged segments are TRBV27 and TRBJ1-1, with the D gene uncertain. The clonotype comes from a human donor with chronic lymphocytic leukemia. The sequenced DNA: TGTGCCAGCAGTTTATTCAGGATGAACACTGAAGCTTTCTTT. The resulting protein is CASSLFRMNTEAFF.